The following is a TCR beta chain sequence with its context. Libraries were prepared by immunoSEQ multiplex PCR; TCRdb keeps only in-frame clonotypes and omits some of them. The table records 350,000 to 400,000 clones, more than 80% of them present only once. This specimen comes from a study of blood T cell repertoires in COVID-19. Across the study: Samples taken during acute and convalescent COVID-19 were collected in the United States, Italy and Spain.

The germline V and J ends were trimmed by 6 bases and 4 bases, with 12 bases remaining between them. The V gene's germline CDR1 is SGHDN and CDR2 FVKESK. The CDR3 has 13 amino acids. Cohorts were based on clinical histories the participants reported. Before being deemed recovered, Cohort 3 donors had two negative PCRs, clearance, or symptom resolution. The chain joins TRBV14 to TRBJ1-2; no firm D call. The source is a man aged 18-30 years who had recovered from COVID-19. The sequenced sample was PBMCs or T cells enriched from blood (not recorded which). The CDR3: CASRPIGGYGYTF. For the CDR3, the DNA is TGTGCCAGCAGACCGATAGGCGGCTATGGCTACACCTTC.